These 3 T cell receptor beta chains came from one sample sequenced in a study of blood T cell repertoires in COVID-19. Profiling relied on immunoSEQ multiplex PCR, and the TCRdb table lists in-frame clones only, not all of them. Of under 250,000 clones in the sample, approximately 83% were seen once. The sequencing sample was made of peripheral blood. The receptors were gathered from a human donor in a cohort sampled during active COVID-19.

The chain couples TRBV9 to TRBJ2-1, with 15 bases identical to TRBD2. V trimming: 3 bases; J trimming: 0 bases; junction bases outside the gene matches: 7. The CDR3 consists of 19 residues. Germline assignment: CDR1 SGDLS and CDR2 YYNGEE. CDR3 in amino acids: CASSAAGTSGGSSYNEQFF. In DNA form, the CDR3 reads TGTGCCAGCAGCGCCGCCGGGACTAGCGGGGGGAGCTCCTACAATGAGCAGTTCTTC.

This chain connects TRBV29-1 to TRBJ1-4, with TRBD1 matching 7 bases. This CDR3 contains 14 residues. The ends lost 7 bases at V and 0 bases at J; junction bases unmatched: 5. Per germline, CDR1 SQVTM and CDR2 ANQGSEA. The CDR3 nucleotides read TGCAGCGCCTCCGGGACAGCAACTAATGAAAAACTGTTTTTT. As protein: CSASGTATNEKLFF.

The V gene is TRBV20-1, the J gene TRBJ1-2; no firm D call. The V end lost 3 bases, the J end lost 4 bases, and 6 bases lay between the germline ends. Germline V gives CDR1 DFQATT, CDR2 SNEGSKA (reference sequence). The CDR3 has 11 amino acids. The CDR3 DNA sequence: TGCAGTGCTAGCCCTTTCTATGGCTACACCTTC. Translating it yields CSASPFYGYTF.